Shown below are 20 T cell receptor beta chains from a single sample sequenced in a study of blood T cell repertoires in COVID-19. TCRdb's table, derived via immunoSEQ multiplex PCR, lists solely in-frame clones and lacks some. The data contain 60,000 to 80,000 clones, about nine tenths of them singletons. Sequenced: peripheral blood. All receptors derive from a woman older than 75 with acute or convalescent COVID-19.

This clone was seen more than once but under ten times. The chain is built from TRBV7-3 and TRBJ2-2, with D maybe TRBD2 (6 bases). Trimming removed 5 bases at V and 0 bases at J, with 13 bases between. Germline V gene data show CDR1 as SGHTA and CDR2 as FQGTGA. The CDR3 loop spans 16 amino acids. The CDR3 is CASSPAGGANTGELFF. CDR3 DNA sequence: TGTGCCAGCAGCCCGGCAGGCGGGGCGAACACCGGGGAGCTGTTTTTT.

CDR3 sequence: CSVALAEPYEQYF. The CDR3 DNA follows: TGCAGCGTTGCACTAGCGGAACCCTACGAGCAGTACTTC. The chain links TRBV29-1 to TRBJ2-7; 8 bases fit TRBD2. The CDR3 totals 13 residues. Germline trimming cut 4 bases from V and 2 bases from J; bases unmatched to any gene: 4. CDR1 and CDR2 (germline): SQVTM, ANQGSEA.

This clone has only a few counts. V is TRBV18 and J is TRBJ1-2; D gene unclear. Germline loops: CDR1 KGHSH, CDR2 LQKENI. The V and J ends lost 3 bases and 7 bases respectively, with 12 bases between them. This CDR3 region has 13 residues. The CDR3 is CASSPTGEGGYTF. In DNA, the CDR3 is TGTGCCAGCTCACCCACCGGGGAAGGTGGCTACACCTTC.

V and J are TRBV5-8 and TRBJ2-7, with D unresolved. Trimming left V 5 bases short and J 5 bases short, with 26 bases between. This CDR3 has 17 residues. Germline V gene data show CDR1 as SGHTS and CDR2 as YDEGEE. The CDR3 is CASSTDRTTLFGDEQYF. The CDR3 DNA is TGTGCCAGCAGTACCGACCGCACGACATTATTTGGCGACGAGCAGTACTTC.

CDR3 DNA: TGTGCCAGCAGCTTACGGAGTGGGGGAAACACCATATATTTT. It encodes CASSLRSGGNTIYF. This chain connects TRBV7-2 to TRBJ1-3; D gene ambiguous. Deletions cut 2 bases from V and 4 bases from J, with 9 bases between. The CDR3 consists of 14 residues. CDR1 and CDR2 (germline): SGHTA, FQGNSA.

The rearrangement links TRBV11-1 to TRBJ2-7; TRBD1 is a possible D gene (6 bases). With 0 bases removed from V and 2 bases from J, the gap between germline ends came to 8 bases. This CDR3 is 14 amino acids long. Germline lookup yields CDR1 SGHAT and CDR2 FQDESV (reference sequence). CDR3 nucleotide sequence: TGTGCCAGCAGCTTAGCGGCAGGGGCCTACGAGCAGTACTTC. Protein sequence: CASSLAAGAYEQYF.

The rearrangement joins TRBV9 to TRBJ2-7; a possible D gene is TRBD2 (6 bases). Germline assignment: CDR1 SGDLS and CDR2 YYNGEE. Trimming removed 3 bases from V and 7 bases from J, with 14 bases in between. This CDR3 region has 13 residues. CDR3 protein: CASSESPAGEQYF. DNA of the CDR3: TGTGCCAGCAGCGAGTCCCCCGCGGGGGAGCAGTACTTC.

V gene TRBV7-8 combines with J gene TRBJ1-4; 10 nucleotides agree with TRBD1. Germline CDR1 and CDR2: SGHVS and FQNEAQ. The junction had 5 bases not matched to a gene; V was cut back by 1 base and J by 3 bases. CDR3 length: 17 residues. CDR3 region: CASSLVRQGAPNEKLFF. CDR3 nucleotide sequence: TGTGCCAGCAGCTTAGTGAGACAGGGGGCACCTAATGAAAAACTGTTTTTT.

J is TRBJ1-1 and V is TRBV29-1; D is undetermined. Germline values: CDR1 SQVTM, CDR2 ANQGSEA. CDR3 size: 12 residues. V was clipped by 6 bases and J by 6 bases, with 14 bases between them. For the CDR3, the DNA is TGCAGCGTCGGACTGCTTAGCGCTGAAGCTTTCTTT. Its translation is CSVGLLSAEAFF.

This chain links TRBV7-9 with TRBJ1-1, with D perhaps matching TRBD1 (5 bases). Trimming left V 4 bases short and J 4 bases short, with 13 bases between. Germline CDR1 is SEHNR and CDR2 is FQNEAQ (reference sequence). This CDR3 region has 14 residues. DNA for the CDR3: TGTGCCAGCAGCTCCCAAGCGGGGGGCACTGAAGCTTTCTTT. Its protein product is CASSSQAGGTEAFF.

V and J are TRBV9 and TRBJ2-1; 12 nucleotides agree with TRBD1. V lost 0 bases to trimming and J lost 12 bases; unmatched junction nucleotides: 7. The germline V gene has CDR1 SGDLS and CDR2 YYNGEE. The CDR3 covers 15 residues. The DNA for the CDR3 is TGTGCCAGCAGCGTAGCAATGGGACAGGGGGCAGGGCAGTTCTTC. This gives the protein CASSVAMGQGAGQFF.

The chain has TRBV3-1 (or the pseudogene TRBV3-2) and TRBJ1-2; 9 bases are shared with TRBD1. The germline CDR1 and CDR2 sequences are LGHDT and YNNKEL (reference sequence). With 5 bases clipped from V and 2 bases from J, the junction kept 6 bases outside the gene matches. There are 15 residues in the CDR3. CDR3 nucleotides: TGTGCCAGCAGCTTGTGGACAGGGGAGAACTATGGCTACACCTTC. This sequence encodes CASSLWTGENYGYTF.

The CDR3 sequence: CASSLTSGTSTDTQYF. Here the CDR3 DNA reads TGTGCCAGCAGCTTGACTAGCGGGACAAGCACAGATACGCAGTATTTT. The genes are TRBV5-4 and TRBJ2-3; the match to TRBD2 covers 10 bases. Trimming at V came to 1 base and at J to 0 bases, leaving 2 bases not matched to a gene. The CDR3 has 16 residues. Germline CDR1 is SGHNT and CDR2 is YYREEE (reference sequence).

The chain employs TRBV7-2 and TRBJ1-1, with TRBD1 matching 8 bases. V dropped 7 bases and J dropped 0; count of bases not matched to a gene: 7. Germline CDR1 reads SGHTA; CDR2 reads FQGNSA. CDR3 length equals 15 residues. The CDR3 sequence: CASNYRTGLNTEAFF. CDR3 DNA sequence: TGTGCCAGCAACTACAGGACAGGGCTGAACACTGAAGCTTTCTTT.

The chain couples TRBV14 to TRBJ2-7; 11 nucleotides line up with TRBD2. Germline-derived CDR1 and CDR2 are SGHDN and FVKESK. The trim removed 4 bases at V and 1 base at J, leaving 9 bases unmatched. This CDR3 has 17 amino acids. The CDR3 coding sequence is TGTGCCAGCAGCCCCTGGCGACTAGCGGGACTGTCCTACGAGCAGTACTTC. Encoded protein: CASSPWRLAGLSYEQYF.

This chain joins TRBV4-1 and TRBJ2-1, with 12 nucleotides matching TRBD2. Germline V gene lookup returns CDR1 MGHRA and CDR2 YSYEKL. The CDR3 totals 19 residues. The V segment lost 0 bases and the J segment 4 bases; nucleotides outside the gene matches: 10. CDR3 sequence (DNA): TGCGCCAGCAGCCAAGAGGAGACTAGCGGGAGACCCTCTTACAATGAGCAGTTCTTC. Protein: CASSQEETSGRPSYNEQFF.

This clone was observed once. The chain is built from TRBV2 and TRBJ2-3; 7 bases are shared with TRBD2. Germline V gene data show CDR1 as SNHLY and CDR2 as FYNNEI. CDR3 length: 14 residues. With V trimmed by 6 bases and J by 6 bases, 9 bases remained unmatched. The CDR3 DNA sequence: TGTGCCAGCAGCTTTTTGGGAGGGATGGATACGCAGTATTTT. It encodes CASSFLGGMDTQYF.

The rearrangement joins TRBV30 to TRBJ1-2; D perhaps matches TRBD1 (5 bases). The V and J ends lost 0 bases and 3 bases respectively, with 8 bases between them. The CDR3 has 13 amino acids. The V gene's germline CDR1 is GTSNPN and CDR2 SVGIG (reference sequence). The chain's CDR3 is CAWSVGRDYGYTF. Written as DNA, the CDR3 is TGTGCCTGGAGTGTCGGCAGGGACTATGGCTACACCTTC.

The CDR3 DNA reads as TGTGCCAGCAGACCTGGGACAGGCCGATACATGGATGGCTACACCTTC. This sequence encodes CASRPGTGRYMDGYTF. The gene calls are TRBV6-6 and TRBJ1-2; 8 bases are shared with TRBD1. There are 16 residues in the CDR3. From germline, CDR1 is MNHNY and CDR2 SVGAGI (reference sequence). V shed 6 bases and J 6 bases; nucleotides not matched to a gene: 15.

This clone occurred once. The chain couples TRBV4-1 to TRBJ2-2; 8 positions match TRBD1. V trimming: 4 bases; J trimming: 4 bases; junction bases outside the gene matches: 5. CDR3 size: 15 residues. Germline V gene lookup returns CDR1 MGHRA and CDR2 YSYEKL. The CDR3 DNA is TGCGCCAGCAGCCCAAGGACAGGGAGCACCGGGGAGCTGTTTTTT. Protein sequence: CASSPRTGSTGELFF.